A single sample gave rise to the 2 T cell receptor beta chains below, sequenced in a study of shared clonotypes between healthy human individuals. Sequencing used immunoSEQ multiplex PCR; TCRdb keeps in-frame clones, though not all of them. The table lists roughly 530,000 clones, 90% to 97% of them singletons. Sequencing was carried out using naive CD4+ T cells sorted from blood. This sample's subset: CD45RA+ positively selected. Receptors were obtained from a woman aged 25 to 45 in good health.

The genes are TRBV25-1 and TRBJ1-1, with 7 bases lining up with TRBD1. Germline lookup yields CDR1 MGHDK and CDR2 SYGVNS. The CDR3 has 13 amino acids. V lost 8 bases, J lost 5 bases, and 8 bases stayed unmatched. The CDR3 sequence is CASAEGTETEAFF. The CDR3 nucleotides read TGTGCCAGCGCCGAGGGGACAGAGACTGAAGCTTTCTTT.

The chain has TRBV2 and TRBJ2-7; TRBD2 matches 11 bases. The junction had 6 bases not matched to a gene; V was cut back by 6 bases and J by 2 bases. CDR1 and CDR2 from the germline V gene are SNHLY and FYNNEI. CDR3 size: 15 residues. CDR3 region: CASRGLAELTYEQYF. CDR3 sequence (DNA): TGTGCCAGCAGGGGACTAGCGGAATTAACCTACGAGCAGTACTTC.